Presented here are 9 T cell receptor beta chains from one specimen sequenced in a study of cytomegalovirus exposure and HLA in healthy donors. The table came from immunoSEQ multiplex PCR; TCRdb's copy has only in-frame clones and leaves some out. The table records over 200,000 clones, roughly 89% of them present only once. The sequenced sample was PBMCs. The receptors shown here come from a woman under 30 in good health and CMV-seronegative.

In its sample, this clone was seen a few times. The chain uses TRBV6-5 and TRBJ1-5; D unclear. Trimming took off 6 bases at V and 6 bases at J, with 12 bases between the two ends. The V gene's germline CDR1 is MNHEY and CDR2 SVGAGI. The CDR3 length is 13 residues. CDR3 DNA sequence: TGTGCCAGCAGCACGCTCACAGCTCAGCCCCAGCATTTT. As protein: CASSTLTAQPQHF.

CDR3 bases: TGTGCCTGGAGTGCCATAGGCGGGGGGGCCTCTAACATTCAGTACTTC. Protein: CAWSAIGGGASNIQYF. The V call is TRBV30, the J call TRBJ2-4, with 9 nucleotides matching TRBD2. The CDR3 spans 16 residues. V gave up 1 base and J gave up 7 bases; unmatched junction bases: 11. CDR1 and CDR2 (germline): GTSNPN, SVGIG (reference sequence).

The chain joins TRBV27 to TRBJ1-2, with a weak D call TRBD1 (5 bases). The CDR3 covers 16 residues. From germline, CDR1 is MNHEY and CDR2 SMNVEV (reference sequence). The V end lost 6 bases, the J end lost 3 bases, and 20 bases lay between the germline ends. This chain's CDR3 is CASSPTGWGSDYGYTF. The CDR3 DNA reads as TGTGCCAGCAGCCCTACCGGGTGGGGCTCGGACTATGGCTACACCTTC.

This clone appeared once. The chain uses TRBV7-3 and TRBJ2-7; D is perhaps TRBD1 (6 bases). Trimming left V 0 bases short and J 0 bases short, with 9 bases between. CDR1 and CDR2 (germline): SGHTA, FQGTGA. This CDR3 is built from 15 residues. The CDR3 DNA is TGTGCCAGCAGCTTAACGCCGACAGGCTCCTACGAGCAGTACTTC. Translated, it gives CASSLTPTGSYEQYF.

The rearrangement joins TRBV19 to TRBJ1-5; TRBD1 agrees at 8 bases. After removal of 4 bases from V and 2 bases from J, the junction contained 4 bases not matched to a gene. From germline, CDR1 is LNHDA and CDR2 SQIVND (reference sequence). The CDR3 contains 15 residues. As DNA, the CDR3 is TGTGCCAGTAGTACCTCGACAGGGGGCAATCAGCCCCAGCATTTT. This sequence encodes CASSTSTGGNQPQHF.

V and J are TRBV7-9 and TRBJ2-7; 9 nucleotides agree with TRBD1. Germline assignment: CDR1 SEHNR and CDR2 FQNEAQ (reference sequence). With V trimmed by 5 bases and J by 6 bases, 11 bases remained unmatched. The CDR3 contains 15 residues. CDR3: CASSLALDRGREQYF. CDR3 coding DNA: TGTGCCAGCAGCCTGGCCCTGGACAGGGGTCGCGAGCAGTACTTC.

The table lists this clone with a count of one. The J gene is TRBJ1-4, the V gene TRBV5-1; the match to TRBD1 covers 7 bases. V gave up 7 bases and J gave up 5 bases; unmatched junction bases: 8. This CDR3 spans 14 amino acids. CDR1 and CDR2 from the germline V gene are SGHRS and YFSETQ. The CDR3 sequence: CASGNRGGNEKLFF. The CDR3 region has the DNA TGCGCCAGCGGCAACAGGGGCGGGAATGAAAAACTGTTTTTT.

The V call is TRBV5-1, the J call TRBJ1-1; TRBD1 is a possible D gene (5 bases). V lost 2 bases and J lost 1, with 12 bases in between. This CDR3 contains 15 residues. Germline V gene data show CDR1 as SGHRS and CDR2 as YFSETQ. The CDR3 here is CASSFTGRGNTEAFF. As DNA, the CDR3 is TGCGCCAGCAGCTTTACCGGGAGGGGGAACACTGAAGCTTTCTTT. The complete variable domain, with remaining parts taken from reference TRBV5-1 and TRBJ1-1, reads KAGVTQTPRYLIKTRGQQVTLSCSPISGHRSVSWYQQTPGQGLQFLFEYFSETQRNKGNFPGRFSGRQFSNSRSEMNVSTLELGDSALYLCASSFTGRGNTEAFFGQGTRLTVV.

V gene TRBV7-6 combines with J gene TRBJ1-2; TRBD1 might be the D (5 bases). This CDR3 spans 15 amino acids. Germline CDR1 reads SGHVS; CDR2 reads FNYEAQ. V was shortened by 4 bases and J by 3 bases, with 15 bases between the two germline ends. The chain's CDR3 is CASSSNVWGDYGYTF. The CDR3 nucleotides read TGTGCCAGCAGCTCCAACGTCTGGGGGGACTATGGCTACACCTTC.